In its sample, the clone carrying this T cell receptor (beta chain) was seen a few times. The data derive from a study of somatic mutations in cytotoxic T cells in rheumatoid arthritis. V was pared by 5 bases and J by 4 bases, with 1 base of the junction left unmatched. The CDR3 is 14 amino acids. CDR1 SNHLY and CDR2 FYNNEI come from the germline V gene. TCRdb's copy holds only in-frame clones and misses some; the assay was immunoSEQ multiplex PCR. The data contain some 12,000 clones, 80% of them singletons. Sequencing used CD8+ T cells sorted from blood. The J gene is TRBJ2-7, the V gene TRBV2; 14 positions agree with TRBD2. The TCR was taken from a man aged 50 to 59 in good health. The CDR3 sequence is CASSWTSGRYEQYF. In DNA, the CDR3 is TGTGCCAGCAGTTGGACTAGCGGGAGGTACGAGCAGTACTTC.